Following are 3 T cell receptor beta chains from one sample sequenced in a study of blood T cell repertoires in COVID-19. Profiling relied on immunoSEQ multiplex PCR, and the TCRdb table lists in-frame clones only, not all of them. This sample has 200,000 to 250,000 clones, with 82% found just once. The sample consisted of peripheral blood. These TCRs come from a woman of 80 years or more with acute or convalescent COVID-19.

Only one count was recorded for this clone. The chain links TRBV4-1 to TRBJ2-1; a possible D gene is TRBD1 (5 bases). Germline V gene lookup returns CDR1 MGHRA and CDR2 YSYEKL. The CDR3 has 14 residues. Trimming took 0 bases from V and 9 from J, leaving 12 bases between them. CDR3 sequence: CASSQELGVSEQFF. DNA of the CDR3: TGCGCCAGCAGCCAAGAATTAGGGGTTAGTGAGCAGTTCTTC.

The gene calls are TRBV19 and TRBJ1-6; D call uncertain. This CDR3 is built from 13 residues. Germline CDR1 and CDR2: LNHDA and SQIVND (reference sequence). V lost 1 base, J lost 8 bases, and 6 bases lay in between. The CDR3 loop is CASSIVRDSPLHF. The CDR3, as DNA: TGTGCCAGTAGTATAGTGAGGGATTCACCCCTCCACTTT. Full variable domain (missing parts from reference TRBV19 and TRBJ1-6): DGGITQSPKYLFRKEGQNVTLSCEQNLNHDAMYWYRQDPGQGLRLIYYSQIVNDFQKGDIAEGYSVSREKKESFPLTVTSAQKNPTAFYLCASSIVRDSPLHFGNGTRLTVT.

The chain links TRBV2 to TRBJ1-5; 7 nucleotides line up with TRBD1. The trim removed 4 bases at V and 11 bases at J, leaving 17 bases unmatched. CDR1 SNHLY and CDR2 FYNNEI come from the germline V gene. The CDR3 runs to 16 residues. The CDR3 spells CASSADRTGQSEAQHF. CDR3 sequence (DNA): TGTGCCAGCAGTGCAGACCGGACAGGACAATCAGAGGCCCAGCATTTT.